The clone carrying this TCR beta chain appeared a few times. Its antigen is undetermined. This sample is part of a study of T cell repertoires in cytomegalovirus infection. Across the study: Through public TCR beta signatures, both CMV infection and matching HLA type were indicated. Study results and limitations: There were carriers of CMV plus the relevant HLA, and cumulative public TCR beta family frequency identified them. Predominance within the ex vivo response was attributable to HLA-C-restricted CMV-specific TCR beta clonotypes.

TCRdb independently ran MiXCR on the reads; one entry per CDR3 protein. This repertoire shows a few hundred thousand distinct CDR3 sequences, around 15% found once; its top ten account for 7% to 9.5%. The receptor's source is a human donor in good health (CMV status not recorded). Some clones in this sample may be carry-over from other donors' samples. The sequenced sample consisted of PBMCs.

The CDR3 bases are TGTGCCAGCAGCCCGACTAGCGGGACCCTCCCCGGGGAGCTGTTTTTT. It is translated as CASSPTSGTLPGELFF. This chain links TRBV7-9 with TRBJ2-2; TRBD2 matches at 11 bases. This CDR3 is built from 16 residues. Germline-derived CDR1 and CDR2 are SEHNR and FQNEAQ (reference sequence). Trimming removed 5 bases from V and 6 bases from J; junction bases left unmatched: 8.